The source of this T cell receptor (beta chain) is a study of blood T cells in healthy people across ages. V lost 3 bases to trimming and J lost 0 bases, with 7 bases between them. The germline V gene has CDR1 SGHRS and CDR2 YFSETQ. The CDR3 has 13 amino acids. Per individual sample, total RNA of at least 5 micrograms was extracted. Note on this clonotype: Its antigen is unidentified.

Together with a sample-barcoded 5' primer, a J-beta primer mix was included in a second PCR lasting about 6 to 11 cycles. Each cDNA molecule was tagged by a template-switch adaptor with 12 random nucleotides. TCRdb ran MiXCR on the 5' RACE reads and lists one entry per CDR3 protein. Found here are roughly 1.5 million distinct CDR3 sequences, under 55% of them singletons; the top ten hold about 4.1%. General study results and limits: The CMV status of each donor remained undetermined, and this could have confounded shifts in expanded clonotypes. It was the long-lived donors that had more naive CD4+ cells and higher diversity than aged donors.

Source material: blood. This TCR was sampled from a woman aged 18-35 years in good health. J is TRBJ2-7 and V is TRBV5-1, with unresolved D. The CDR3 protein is CASSSPISYEQYF. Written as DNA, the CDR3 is TGCGCCAGCAGCTCCCCCATCTCCTACGAGCAGTACTTC. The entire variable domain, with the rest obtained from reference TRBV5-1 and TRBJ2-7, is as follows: KAGVTQTPRYLIKTRGQQVTLSCSPISGHRSVSWYQQTPGQGLQFLFEYFSETQRNKGNFPGRFSGRQFSNSRSEMNVSTLELGDSALYLCASSSPISYEQYFGPGTRLTVT.